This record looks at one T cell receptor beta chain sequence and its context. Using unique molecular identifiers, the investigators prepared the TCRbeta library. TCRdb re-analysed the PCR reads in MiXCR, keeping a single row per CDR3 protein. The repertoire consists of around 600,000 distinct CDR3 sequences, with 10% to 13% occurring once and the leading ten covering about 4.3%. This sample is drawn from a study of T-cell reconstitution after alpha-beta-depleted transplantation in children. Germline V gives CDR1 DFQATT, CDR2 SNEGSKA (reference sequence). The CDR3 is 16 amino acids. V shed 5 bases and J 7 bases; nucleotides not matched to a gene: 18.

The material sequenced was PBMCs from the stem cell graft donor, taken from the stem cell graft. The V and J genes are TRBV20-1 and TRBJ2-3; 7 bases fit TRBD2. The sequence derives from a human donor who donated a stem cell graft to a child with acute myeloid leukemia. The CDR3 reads CSAPSPVRAGDNTQYF. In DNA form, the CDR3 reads TGCAGTGCTCCTTCTCCGGTTCGGGCGGGAGATAATACGCAGTATTTT.